These 17 T cell receptor beta chains originate from one sample sequenced in a study of cytomegalovirus exposure and HLA in healthy donors. The PCR ran on 60 Vbeta and 13 Jbeta primers. Produced via immunoSEQ multiplex PCR; TCRdb's table is partial and in-frame only. The sample records about 180,000 clones, 75% to 80% being singletons. Input material: PBMCs. Receptors originate from a middle-aged man in good health and CMV-seropositive.

The chain carries TRBV5-1 and TRBJ2-5; 8 bases map to TRBD1. Germline V gene data show CDR1 as SGHRS and CDR2 as YFSETQ. This CDR3 is built from 15 residues. Trimming cost V 2 bases and J 5 bases; bases outside gene matches: 8. Here the CDR3 DNA reads TGCGCCAGCAGCTTTCGGCAGGGGGCTTCCGAGACCCAGTACTTC. This translates into CASSFRQGASETQYF. The entire variable domain, with the rest obtained from reference TRBV5-1 and TRBJ2-5, is as follows: KAGVTQTPRYLIKTRGQQVTLSCSPISGHRSVSWYQQTPGQGLQFLFEYFSETQRNKGNFPGRFSGRQFSNSRSEMNVSTLELGDSALYLCASSFRQGASETQYFGPGTRLLVL.

The chain couples TRBV9 to TRBJ2-7, with D possibly being TRBD2 (5 bases). The ends were cut back, 0 bases at V and 3 bases at J, with 7 bases in the middle. Germline CDR1 and CDR2: SGDLS and YYNGEE. This CDR3 contains 13 residues. This chain's CDR3 is CASSVGSDYEQYF. The DNA of the CDR3 is TGTGCCAGCAGCGTAGGTAGCGACTACGAGCAGTACTTC. The whole variable domain, remainder taken from reference TRBV9 and TRBJ2-7, is DSGVTQTPKHLITATGQRVTLRCSPRSGDLSVYWYQQSLDQGLQFLIQYYNGEERAKGNILERFSAQQFPDLHSELNLSSLELGDSALYFCASSVGSDYEQYFGPGTRLTVT.

The genes are TRBV6-1 and TRBJ1-1; 10 bases match TRBD1. This CDR3 has 13 amino acids. Trimming took 5 bases from V and 4 from J; bases not matched to a gene: 1. CDR1 is MNHNS and CDR2 is SASEGT in the germline V gene. This CDR3 reads CASSRTGGTEAFF. The CDR3 DNA sequence: TGTGCCAGCAGTCGGACAGGGGGCACTGAAGCTTTCTTT.

V usage is TRBV5-1 and J usage is TRBJ1-1, with 8 bases aligning to TRBD1. CDR1 and CDR2 from the germline V gene are SGHRS and YFSETQ. Trimming cost V 1 base and J 4 bases; bases outside gene matches: 9. The CDR3 totals 16 residues. The CDR3 loop reads CASSLSRGHISTEAFF. Here the CDR3 DNA reads TGCGCCAGCAGCTTGTCCAGGGGGCATATCAGCACTGAAGCTTTCTTT.

This chain joins TRBV30 and TRBJ2-1, with 11 nucleotides matching TRBD2. This CDR3 contains 15 residues. V lost 0 bases and J lost 6; bases outside the gene matches: 4. Germline CDR1 and CDR2: GTSNPN and SVGIG (reference sequence). The CDR3 protein is CAWSVLAGVGNEQFF. The CDR3 DNA reads TGTGCCTGGAGTGTACTAGCGGGAGTTGGCAATGAGCAGTTCTTC.

The V gene is TRBV19, the J gene TRBJ2-2, with TRBD1 identical over 7 bases. The CDR3 has 14 amino acids. The V gene's germline CDR1 is LNHDA and CDR2 SQIVND (reference sequence). The V segment lost 6 bases and the J segment 6 bases; nucleotides outside the gene matches: 7. The CDR3 protein is CASRTGPAPGELFF. In DNA, the CDR3 is TGTGCCAGTAGGACAGGGCCCGCGCCCGGGGAGCTGTTTTTT.

This clone has a handful of counts. V usage is TRBV19 and J usage is TRBJ1-5; 7 positions match TRBD1. There are 16 residues in the CDR3. Germline values: CDR1 LNHDA, CDR2 SQIVND (reference sequence). V gave up 3 bases and J gave up 0 bases; unmatched junction bases: 5. Written as DNA, the CDR3 is TGTGCCAGTAGTATTAACAGGGGCTATAGCAATCAGCCCCAGCATTTT. Amino acid sequence: CASSINRGYSNQPQHF.

This CDR3 reads CASRERDYNEQFF. The CDR3 nucleotides read TGTGCCAGCCGCGAGCGGGACTACAATGAGCAGTTCTTC. The J gene is TRBJ2-1, the V gene TRBV2; 7 nucleotides agree with TRBD2. CDR1 SNHLY and CDR2 FYNNEI come from the germline V gene. The CDR3 contains 13 residues. With 8 bases clipped from V and 3 bases from J, the junction kept 4 bases outside the gene matches.

The rearrangement uses TRBV28 and TRBJ2-3; 14 nucleotides match TRBD2. Germline V CDR1 and CDR2: MDHEN, SYDVKM. V lost 3 bases, J lost 1 base, and 9 bases stayed unmatched. The CDR3 is made up of 19 amino acids. This CDR3 is CASSFSGTSGSAGTDTQYF. CDR3 coding DNA: TGTGCCAGCAGTTTTAGTGGGACTAGCGGGAGTGCGGGCACAGATACGCAGTATTTT.

The gene calls are TRBV11-1 and TRBJ2-7; 11 bases line up with TRBD1. From germline, CDR1 is SGHAT and CDR2 FQDESV (reference sequence). V shed 5 bases and J 4 bases; nucleotides not matched to a gene: 10. The CDR3 has 16 residues. Written as DNA, the CDR3 is TGTGCCAGCAGCAAAGGGACAGGGGGACGAGGGTACGAGCAGTACTTC. It translates to CASSKGTGGRGYEQYF. Combining the CDR3 with reference TRBV11-1 and TRBJ2-7 gives the whole variable domain EAEVAQSPRYKITEKSQAVAFWCDPISGHATLYWYRQILGQGPELLVQFQDESVVDDSQLPKDRFSAERLKGVDSTLKIQPAELGDSAMYLCASSKGTGGRGYEQYFGPGTRLTVT.

The chain has TRBV5-1 and TRBJ1-4; 8 nucleotides agree with TRBD1. There are 17 residues in the CDR3. Germline CDR1 SGHRS, CDR2 YFSETQ. The V gene end was trimmed by 0 bases and the J gene end by 3 bases; junction bases not matched to a gene: 7. CDR3 DNA sequence: TGCGCCAGCAGCTTGGGCCCAGGGGGCTTGTCTAATGAAAAACTGTTTTTT. This translates into CASSLGPGGLSNEKLFF.

The chain couples TRBV6-5 to TRBJ2-7, with D possibly being TRBD1 (5 bases). CDR1 and CDR2 from the germline V gene are MNHEY and SVGAGI. The CDR3 has 12 residues. V was cut by 5 bases and J by 3 bases, with 8 bases left in between. The CDR3 DNA follows: TGTGCCAGCAGTCAGGGTCTCTACGAGCAGTACTTC. The encoded protein is CASSQGLYEQYF.

There are a few counts of this clone. This chain connects TRBV6-1 to TRBJ2-1, with 12 bases fitting TRBD1. CDR3 length: 15 amino acids. The germline V gene has CDR1 MNHNS and CDR2 SASEGT. J gave up 7 bases and V 6 bases, and 7 bases lay outside the gene matches. CDR3 DNA: TGTGCCAGCAGGGGTCCGGGACAGGGGGCAAATGAGCAGTTCTTC. Protein: CASRGPGQGANEQFF.

The rearrangement links TRBV6-4 to TRBJ1-2; TRBD1 aligns across 7 bases. V shed 6 bases, J shed 6 bases, and the junction held 7 bases outside the gene matches. The CDR3 covers 13 residues. Looked up from germline, CDR1 is MRHNA and CDR2 is SNTAGT. The DNA of the CDR3 is TGTGCCAGCAGGGTCCAGGGGGATAATGGCTACACCTTC. As protein: CASRVQGDNGYTF.

The rearrangement links TRBV5-1 to TRBJ2-5; 7 bases agree with TRBD1. The CDR3 is made up of 14 amino acids. Germline CDR1 is SGHRS and CDR2 is YFSETQ. V trimming: 5 bases; J trimming: 1 base; junction bases outside the gene matches: 5. DNA for the CDR3: TGCGCCAGCAGGACTACAGGGGTCCAAGAGACCCAGTACTTC. Its protein is CASRTTGVQETQYF.

The chain carries TRBV11-3 and TRBJ2-7; TRBD1 might be the D (6 bases). Trimming stripped 1 base from V and 0 bases from J, with 10 bases between. Looked up from germline, CDR1 is SGHNT and CDR2 is YENEEA. The CDR3 runs to 15 residues. The CDR3 coding sequence is TGTGCCAGCAGCTTAGGAACAGGGTCCTCCTACGAGCAGTACTTC. This sequence encodes CASSLGTGSSYEQYF. Using reference TRBV11-3 and TRBJ2-7 for the parts outside the CDR3, the full variable domain is EAGVVQSPRYKIIEKKQPVAFWCNPISGHNTLYWYLQNLGQGPELLIRYENEEAVDDSQLPKDRFSAERLKGVDSTLKIQPAELGDSAVYLCASSLGTGSSYEQYFGPGTRLTVT.

About this clone: The junction shows a germline mismatch at one end, possibly a read error. Other nucleotide sequences in the sample specify the same CDR3. The V call is TRBV5-1, the J call TRBJ2-6, with TRBD2 matching 7 bases. Germline V gene lookup returns CDR1 SGHRS and CDR2 YFSETQ. The CDR3 contains 15 residues. CDR3 loop: CASSGGGSGANGLTF. Written as DNA, the CDR3 is TGCGCCAGCAGTGGGGGAGGGTCTGGGGCCAACGGCCTGACTTTC.